The present entry profiles one TCR beta chain with its context. Its target is unknown. Amplification used 60 Vbeta primers and 13 Jbeta primers. This table comes from immunoSEQ multiplex PCR, and its TCRdb copy is limited to in-frame clones, with some not included. The sample records over 150,000 clones, 80% being singletons. This record comes from a study of cytomegalovirus exposure and HLA in healthy donors. Study-level findings and limits: A later analysis, which compared TCR beta chains of equal frequency, found the HLA-associated ones more clonally expanded.

Germline V gene data show CDR1 as SGHNT and CDR2 as YYREEE (reference sequence). Trimming took 5 bases from V and 5 from J, leaving 16 bases between them. CDR3 length: 14 amino acids. This TCR was sampled from a human donor in good health. The sequenced sample was PBMCs. The chain uses TRBV5-4 and TRBJ1-1; weak D call: TRBD1 (6 bases). The CDR3: CASRTQGWETEAFF. CDR3 nucleotide sequence: TGTGCCAGCAGAACGCAGGGGTGGGAAACTGAAGCTTTCTTT.